This T cell receptor beta chain was recovered during a study of blood T cells in healthy people across ages. Combining a sample-barcoded 5' primer with a J-beta primer mix, a second PCR ran for roughly 7 to 12 cycles. Each CDR3 protein is one row after TCRdb ran MiXCR on the 5' RACE reads. The data show over a million distinct CDR3 sequences, about 43% seen once. Each sample yielded at least 5.5 micrograms of PBMC total RNA. This clonotype was observed a few times. Material for sequencing was blood. This TCR came from a woman aged 18-29 years in good health.

This CDR3 reads CSAPPAGGITDTQYF. DNA for the CDR3: TGCAGTGCACCGCCGGCGGGGGGTATCACGGATACGCAGTATTTT. The gene calls are TRBV20-1 and TRBJ2-3; the match to TRBD2 covers 8 bases. Looked up from germline, CDR1 is DFQATT and CDR2 is SNEGSKA (reference sequence). Unmatched junction bases numbered 14, after V lost 6 bases and J lost 6 bases. The CDR3 spans 15 residues.